One sample yielded the 13 T cell receptor beta chains listed below, sequenced in a study of blood T cell repertoires in COVID-19. Sequencing was performed with immunoSEQ multiplex PCR; in TCRdb, only in-frame clones are kept and a portion is missing. The sample yields over 150,000 clones, around 79% seen once. The sample taken for sequencing was peripheral blood. These receptors were collected from a woman aged 70-85 years with acute or convalescent COVID-19.

The CDR3 protein is CARGLADPYEQYF. As DNA, the CDR3 is TGTGCCAGAGGACTAGCGGACCCCTACGAGCAGTACTTC. The chain uses TRBV21-1 and TRBJ2-7; TRBD2 is the table's D call and was not checked against the DNA. TRBV21-1 is described as a pseudogene. CDR3 length: 13 residues.

This clone turned up a few times. This chain connects TRBV24-1 to TRBJ1-5; TRBD1 aligns across 7 bases. The CDR3 covers 14 residues. The V gene's germline CDR1 is KGHDR and CDR2 SFDVKD. V shed 6 bases, J shed 1 base, and the junction held 2 bases outside the gene matches. In nucleotides, the CDR3 is TGTGCCACCAGTCGACAGGGAAGCAATCAGCCCCAGCATTTT. Amino acid sequence: CATSRQGSNQPQHF.

The chain has TRBV11-2 and TRBJ2-7; no firm D call. V was trimmed by 5 bases and J by 3 bases, leaving 14 bases between them. This CDR3 is 14 amino acids long. The germline V gene encodes CDR1 SGHAT and CDR2 FQNNGV. CDR3 bases: TGTGCCAGCAGCGCGCCCGTGTCGATCTACGAGCAGTACTTC. This encodes CASSAPVSIYEQYF.

V gene TRBV2 combines with J gene TRBJ1-1; D uncertain. The CDR3 consists of 13 residues. The V end lost 6 bases, the J end lost 5 bases, and 13 bases lay between the germline ends. CDR1 and CDR2 from the germline V gene are SNHLY and FYNNEI. In nucleotides, the CDR3 is TGTGCCAGCAGGGCAGAGGGTGGTACTGAAGCTTTCTTT. Its translation: CASRAEGGTEAFF. Filled out from reference TRBV2 and TRBJ1-1, the complete variable domain reads EPEVTQTPSHQVTQMGQEVILRCVPISNHLYFYWYRQILGQKVEFLVSFYNNEISEKSEIFDDQFSVERPDGSNFTLKIRSTKLEDSAMYFCASRAEGGTEAFFGQGTRLTVV.

The chain employs TRBV5-6 and TRBJ1-1; tentative D call: TRBD1 (5 bases). Germline CDR1 and CDR2: SGHDT and YYEEEE. Trimming removed 0 bases at V and 0 bases at J, with 12 bases between. CDR3 length equals 16 residues. The CDR3 spells CASSLVDTKLNTEAFF. In DNA form, the CDR3 reads TGTGCCAGCAGCTTGGTGGACACCAAACTGAACACTGAAGCTTTCTTT.

The chain recombines TRBV28 with TRBJ1-5; the match to TRBD1 covers 7 bases. Trimming took 11 bases from V and 6 from J; bases not matched to a gene: 10. The CDR3 extends over 13 amino acids. From germline, CDR1 is MDHEN and CDR2 SYDVKM. CDR3 amino acids: CAAEGQWSQPQHF. The CDR3 DNA reads TGTGCCGCGGAGGGACAGTGGAGTCAGCCCCAGCATTTT.

J is TRBJ2-5 and V is TRBV6-5; 7 bases agree with TRBD1. This CDR3 is 14 amino acids long. Germline loops: CDR1 MNHEY, CDR2 SVGAGI. V shed 6 bases, J shed 5 bases, and the junction held 9 bases outside the gene matches. This CDR3 reads CASRLTGIGETQYF. CDR3 in DNA: TGTGCCAGCAGGTTGACAGGGATAGGGGAGACCCAGTACTTC.

The chain is built from TRBV4-2 and TRBJ2-1; 14 positions agree with TRBD2. The trim removed 1 base at V and 6 bases at J, leaving 2 bases unmatched. Per the germline V gene, CDR1 is LGHNA and CDR2 is YNFKEQ. The CDR3 spans 16 residues. CDR3: CASSQGLAGGFNEQFF. The CDR3 DNA reads as TGTGCCAGCAGCCAAGGACTAGCGGGAGGGTTCAATGAGCAGTTCTTC.

The chain couples TRBV5-1 to TRBJ1-1; 8 nucleotides align to TRBD1. The CDR3 spans 15 residues. CDR1 is SGHRS, CDR2 YFSETQ, per germline. V shed 4 bases, J shed 0 bases, and the junction held 5 bases outside the gene matches. Here the CDR3 DNA reads TGCGCCAGCAGCCTTCGACAGGGGCTGAACACTGAAGCTTTCTTT. It yields the protein CASSLRQGLNTEAFF.

In this sample, this clone turned up once. CDR3 sequence (DNA): TGTGCCAGCAGCCCGCTAGCGGGAGGAATCGGGGAGCTGTTTTTT. Its translation: CASSPLAGGIGELFF. The chain has TRBV3-1 (or the pseudogene TRBV3-2) and TRBJ2-2; 11 bases line up with TRBD2. Trimming took 4 bases from V and 7 from J; bases not matched to a gene: 5. CDR1 and CDR2 (germline): LGHDT, YNNKEL (reference sequence). The CDR3 is 15 amino acids.

The chain recombines TRBV29-1 with TRBJ1-1; no clear D. Deletions cut 3 bases from V and 1 base from J, with 12 bases between. The V gene's germline CDR1 is SQVTM and CDR2 ANQGSEA. The CDR3 extends over 14 amino acids. CDR3 amino acids: CSVEKRYTNTEAFF. CDR3 nucleotide sequence: TGCAGCGTTGAGAAGCGTTACACGAACACTGAAGCTTTCTTT.

This clone was counted once. This CDR3 reads CASSLETGGRGYTF. DNA of the CDR3: TGTGCCAGCAGCTTAGAGACAGGGGGAAGGGGCTACACCTTC. V gene TRBV7-9 combines with J gene TRBJ1-2, with TRBD1 identical over 9 bases. The trim removed 1 base at V and 8 bases at J, leaving 5 bases unmatched. Germline loops: CDR1 SEHNR, CDR2 FQNEAQ (reference sequence). The CDR3 covers 14 residues. The full variable domain, completed using reference TRBV7-9 and TRBJ1-2, is DTGVSQNPRHKITKRGQNVTFRCDPISEHNRLYWYRQTLGQGPEFLTYFQNEAQLEKSRLLSDRFSAERPKGSFSTLEIQRTEQGDSAMYLCASSLETGGRGYTFGSGTRLTVV.

The table lists this clone with a few counts. The V gene is TRBV5-5, the J gene TRBJ2-7; TRBD1 is a possible D gene (6 bases). V lost 4 bases and J 1 base, leaving 15 bases between the germline ends. Germline assignment: CDR1 SGHKS and CDR2 YYEKEE (reference sequence). The CDR3 runs to 15 residues. The CDR3 protein is CASSLSWGPSYEQYF. DNA of the CDR3: TGTGCCAGCAGCCTTAGCTGGGGGCCTTCCTACGAGCAGTACTTC.